Presented here are 32 T cell receptor beta chains from one specimen sequenced in a study of breast tumors, draining lymph nodes, adjacent tissues. MiXCR was run by TCRdb on the multiplex PCR reads, yielding one entry per CDR3 protein. Seen here are tens of thousands of distinct CDR3 sequences, roughly 57% observed once, and the top ten hold about 19%. The sequenced sample was breast tumor tissue. The source of these receptors is a female donor with breast cancer. Some clones in this sample may be carry-over from other donors' samples.

The table lists this clonotype with many counts. The chain employs TRBV20-1 and TRBJ2-3; D remains unclear. The V end was cut by 2 bases, the J end by 0 bases, with 12 bases between. The CDR3 is 15 residues long. CDR1 and CDR2 from the germline V gene are DFQATT and SNEGSKA (reference sequence). The CDR3 DNA reads TGCAGTGCTAGATCCCCTAACCCCAGCACAGATACGCAGTATTTT. It codes for CSARSPNPSTDTQYF.

This clonotype was detected a few times. A much larger clone lies one base from this, so it may be a read error. The chain carries TRBV7-8 and TRBJ2-5, with 10 bases lining up with TRBD2. Germline loops: CDR1 SGHVS, CDR2 FQNEAQ. CDR3 length equals 16 residues. The DNA of the CDR3 is TGTGTCAACAGCCGATTAGCGGGGGGATTCCAAGAGACCCAGTACTTC. This encodes CVNSRLAGGFQETQYF.

V and J are TRBV5-1 and TRBJ1-6; tentative D call: TRBD1 (5 bases). Trimming removed 4 bases from V and 9 bases from J, with 11 bases in between. CDR1 is SGHRS and CDR2 is YFSETQ in the germline V gene. The CDR3 consists of 13 residues. The chain's CDR3 is CASSPGTGSPLHF. The CDR3 nucleotides are TGCGCCAGCAGCCCCGGGACGGGTTCACCCCTCCACTTT.

This clonotype was recorded only once. The CDR3 DNA follows: TGCAGTGCTAGAACTGGGTGGGATGTTTCACCCCTCCACTTT. Amino acids: CSARTGWDVSPLHF. The chain carries TRBV20-1 and TRBJ1-6, with D unclear. The V and J ends lost 2 bases and 9 bases respectively, with 14 bases between them. The CDR3 runs 14 residues. Germline-derived CDR1 and CDR2 are DFQATT and SNEGSKA (reference sequence).

J is TRBJ2-3 and V is TRBV7-2, with 14 bases lining up with TRBD2. Per germline, CDR1 SGHTA and CDR2 FQGNSA. Trimming took 2 bases from V and 4 from J; bases not matched to a gene: 5. The CDR3 has 17 amino acids. The CDR3 region has the DNA TGTGCCAGCAGCTTAAGGGGACTAGCGGGAGCGGCAGATACGCAGTATTTT. This encodes CASSLRGLAGAADTQYF. The variable domain in full, completed from reference TRBV7-2 and TRBJ2-3, reads GAGVSQSPSNKVTEKGKDVELRCDPISGHTALYWYRQSLGQGLEFLIYFQGNSAPDKSGLPSDRFSAERTGGSVSTLTIQRTQQEDSAVYLCASSLRGLAGAADTQYFGPGTRLTVL.

In this sample, this clonotype turned up many times. A read error is possible here, since a much larger clone lies one base away. The chain uses TRBV20-1 and TRBJ2-6; the D gene is possibly TRBD1 (5 bases). The CDR3 is 14 residues long. Per germline, CDR1 DFQATT and CDR2 SNEGSKA (reference sequence). CDR3 in DNA: TGCAGTGCCCGAGACGGCTCTGGGGCCACCGTCCTGACTTTC. This sequence encodes CSARDGSGATVLTF.

The J gene is TRBJ2-1, the V gene TRBV20-1; TRBD1 agrees at 10 bases. Germline CDR1 DFQATT, CDR2 SNEGSKA (reference sequence). With V trimmed by 1 base and J by 6 bases, 9 bases remained unmatched. The CDR3 spans 16 residues. CDR3 amino acids: CSARVGTGEGSNEQFF. The CDR3 bases are TGCAGTGCTAGAGTGGGGACAGGGGAGGGTTCCAATGAGCAGTTCTTC.

The rearrangement joins TRBV7-6 to TRBJ2-3; 10 bases map to TRBD2. Germline CDR1 and CDR2: SGHVS and FNYEAQ. This CDR3 has 15 residues. The V segment lost 2 bases and the J segment 11 bases; nucleotides outside the gene matches: 10. CDR3 in DNA: TGTGCCAGCAGCTTAAGTTGGCTAGCGGGGGAGGAGCAGTATTTT. Its protein is CASSLSWLAGEEQYF.

This clonotype was detected many times. The chain combines TRBV4-1 with TRBJ1-3, with D hard to call. Trimming removed 1 base at V and 0 bases at J, with 7 bases between. This CDR3 spans 15 amino acids. Germline CDR1 is MGHRA and CDR2 is YSYEKL. CDR3 protein: CASSQGGGSGNTIYF. CDR3 DNA: TGCGCCAGCAGCCAAGGGGGAGGCTCTGGAAACACCATATATTTT.

This clonotype occurred many times. The chain uses TRBV11-2 and TRBJ2-1; tentative D call: TRBD2 (7 bases). This CDR3 has 16 residues. Germline CDR1 is SGHAT and CDR2 is FQNNGV. V was clipped by 5 bases and J by 1 base, with 15 bases between them. The CDR3 spells CASSRGGAVSYNEQFF. Here the CDR3 DNA reads TGTGCCAGCAGCCGAGGGGGGGCCGTTTCCTACAATGAGCAGTTCTTC.

The genes are TRBV20-1 and TRBJ1-2; possible D gene TRBD1, 5 bases. Germline V gene data show CDR1 as DFQATT and CDR2 as SNEGSKA (reference sequence). CDR3 length equals 12 residues. The V gene lost 3 bases and the J gene lost 11 bases, with 16 bases spanning the gap. CDR3 bases: TGCAGTGCTAGGAAGGGACTAGCGGCATACACCTTC. It translates to CSARKGLAAYTF.

The table lists this clonotype with many counts. The rearrangement uses TRBV13 and TRBJ2-5; D gene unclear. Germline CDR1 PRHDT, CDR2 FYEKMQ (reference sequence). The CDR3 contains 11 residues. The V end lost 2 bases, the J end lost 4 bases, and 2 bases lay between the germline ends. The CDR3 nucleotides are TGTGCCAGCAGCTTAACAGAGACCCAGTACTTC. It translates to CASSLTETQYF.

This clonotype was seen ten or more times. The chain employs TRBV27 and TRBJ2-3; 8 positions match TRBD2. The V gene's germline CDR1 is MNHEY and CDR2 SMNVEV (reference sequence). V trimming: 6 bases; J trimming: 4 bases; junction bases outside the gene matches: 6. The CDR3 contains 14 residues. This CDR3 is CASRAGRAADTQYF. CDR3 DNA: TGTGCCAGCAGGGCCGGGAGGGCCGCAGATACGCAGTATTTT.

The J gene is TRBJ2-3, the V gene TRBV3-1, with TRBD2 matching 16 bases. This CDR3 contains 13 residues. Germline CDR1 is LGHDT and CDR2 is YNNKEL (reference sequence). The junction had 4 bases not matched to a gene; V was cut back by 5 bases and J by 14 bases. This CDR3 reads CASSGTSGGARYF. In DNA, the CDR3 is TGTGCCAGCAGCGGGACTAGCGGGGGGGCGCGGTATTTT.

CDR3 sequence: CSATGLAGGEQETQYF. The CDR3 region has the DNA TGCAGTGCTACGGGACTAGCGGGGGGTGAGCAAGAGACCCAGTACTTC. This rearrangement joins TRBV20-1 to TRBJ2-5; TRBD2 matches 15 bases. This CDR3 has 16 amino acids. Germline V gene data show CDR1 as DFQATT and CDR2 as SNEGSKA (reference sequence). J gave up 2 bases and V 4 bases, and 5 bases lay outside the gene matches.

The table lists this clonotype with many counts. The V and J genes are TRBV3-1 and TRBJ1-4; D perhaps matches TRBD1 (5 bases). The germline V gene encodes CDR1 LGHDT and CDR2 YNNKEL (reference sequence). The CDR3 runs to 16 residues. Trimming left V 3 bases short and J 8 bases short, with 19 bases between. The CDR3 loop reads CASSQGGVGLTEKLFF. The DNA for the CDR3 is TGTGCCAGCAGCCAGGGAGGGGTGGGTCTGACCGAAAAACTGTTTTTT. Full variable domain (outside the CDR3, taken from reference TRBV3-1 and TRBJ1-4): DTAVSQTPKYLVTQMGNDKSIKCEQNLGHDTMYWYKQDSKKFLKIMFSYNNKELIINETVPNRFSPKSPDKAHLNLHINSLELGDSAVYFCASSQGGVGLTEKLFFGSGTQLSVL.

This clonotype has only one observation. The V call is TRBV5-1, the J call TRBJ2-6, with unresolved D. The CDR3 consists of 12 residues. V lost 2 bases to trimming and J lost 9 bases, with 6 bases between them. Germline assignment: CDR1 SGHRS and CDR2 YFSETQ. The CDR3 loop reads CASSFGDNVLTF. The CDR3 DNA is TGCGCCAGCAGCTTTGGAGACAACGTCCTGACTTTC. Variable domain in full (rest from reference TRBV5-1 and TRBJ2-6): KAGVTQTPRYLIKTRGQQVTLSCSPISGHRSVSWYQQTPGQGLQFLFEYFSETQRNKGNFPGRFSGRQFSNSRSEMNVSTLELGDSALYLCASSFGDNVLTFGAGSRLTVL.

The CDR3 loop is CAWTSGGTYYGYTF. CDR3 sequence (DNA): TGTGCCTGGACCAGCGGGGGGACTTACTATGGCTACACCTTC. This chain links TRBV30 with TRBJ1-2; D may be TRBD1 (5 bases). Deletions cut 4 bases from V and 3 bases from J, with 15 bases between. This CDR3 is 14 amino acids long. Germline V lookup: CDR1 GTSNPN, CDR2 SVGIG (reference sequence).

J is TRBJ1-6 and V is TRBV2, with TRBD1 matching over 7 bases. The CDR3 is made up of 15 amino acids. Germline CDR1 is SNHLY and CDR2 is FYNNEI. After removal of 2 bases from V and 9 bases from J, the junction contained 7 bases not matched to a gene. CDR3 region: CASSENRGRVSPLHF. The CDR3 DNA is TGTGCCAGCAGTGAAAACAGGGGCCGGGTTTCACCCCTCCACTTT. The full variable domain, rest sourced from reference TRBV2 and TRBJ1-6, is EPEVTQTPSHQVTQMGQEVILRCVPISNHLYFYWYRQILGQKVEFLVSFYNNEISEKSEIFDDQFSVERPDGSNFTLKIRSTKLEDSAMYFCASSENRGRVSPLHFGNGTRLTVT.

V gene TRBV12-3 or TRBV12-4 combines with J gene TRBJ1-2, with TRBD1 matching 8 bases. V trimming: 8 bases; J trimming: 3 bases; junction bases outside the gene matches: 5. The CDR3 length is 13 residues. This CDR3 reads CASGQGRYYGYTF. The CDR3 region has the DNA TGTGCCAGCGGACAGGGACGTTACTATGGCTACACCTTC.

This clonotype appeared a few times. Just one base apart from a much larger clone, this may be a read error. Since the CDR3 does not end with the conserved phenylalanine or tryptophan, this likely comes from a read error. The J gene is TRBJ2-5, the V gene TRBV9, with a tentative D call TRBD2 (7 bases). Trimming left V 5 bases short and J 5 bases short, with 13 bases between. This CDR3 region has 13 residues. Germline V CDR1 and CDR2: SGDLS, YYNGEE. The CDR3 region has the DNA TGTGCCAGCAGTAGTTGGGGGGGCGAGACCCAGTACTCC. Its protein product is CASSSWGGETQYS.

This rearrangement joins TRBV11-3 to TRBJ1-3; perhaps TRBD1 as D (5 bases). The CDR3 covers 15 residues. The V gene lost 4 bases and the J gene lost 0 bases, with 10 bases spanning the gap. Germline assignment: CDR1 SGHNT and CDR2 YENEEA. CDR3 bases: TGTGCCAGCAGCTCGGGACTGAGCTCTGGAAACACCATATATTTT. Protein sequence: CASSSGLSSGNTIYF. Variable domain in full (rest from reference TRBV11-3 and TRBJ1-3): EAGVVQSPRYKIIEKKQPVAFWCNPISGHNTLYWYLQNLGQGPELLIRYENEEAVDDSQLPKDRFSAERLKGVDSTLKIQPAELGDSAVYLCASSSGLSSGNTIYFGEGSWLTVV.

The chain has TRBV20-1 and TRBJ1-4; D is ambiguous. This CDR3 has 14 amino acids. CDR1 is DFQATT and CDR2 is SNEGSKA in the germline V gene (reference sequence). V lost 3 bases, J lost 0 bases, and 8 bases lay in between. This chain's CDR3 is CSASPAATNEKLFF. CDR3 sequence (DNA): TGCAGTGCTAGTCCGGCTGCAACTAATGAAAAACTGTTTTTT.

A word on this clonotype: Just one base apart from a much larger clone, this may be a read error. This sequence joins TRBV18 and TRBJ2-2, with D maybe TRBD1 (5 bases). Germline CDR1 is KGHSH and CDR2 is LQKENI. CDR3 size: 15 residues. CDR3 sequence reads: CAGSSGLQDTGELFF. The CDR3 bases are TGTGCCGGCTCATCAGGGCTTCAGGACACCGGGGAGCTGTTTTTT. Full variable domain (remainder filled in from reference TRBV18 and TRBJ2-2): NAGVMQNPRHLVRRRGQEARLRCSPMKGHSHVYWYRQLPEEGLKFMVYLQKENIIDESGMPKERFSAEFPKEGPSILRIQQVVRGDSAAYFCAGSSGLQDTGELFFGEGSRLTVL.

A few counts support this clonotype. This chain uses TRBV20-1 with TRBJ2-6, with a possible D match to TRBD1 (5 bases). The V end was cut by 2 bases, the J end by 10 bases, with 9 bases between. The CDR3 runs to 12 residues. Per the germline V gene, CDR1 is DFQATT and CDR2 is SNEGSKA (reference sequence). CDR3 nucleotide sequence: TGCAGTGCTAGACTAGGGGATAACGTCCTGACTTTC. Translating gives CSARLGDNVLTF.

The chain recombines TRBV2 with TRBJ1-1, with D unclear. This CDR3 is 12 amino acids long. V shed 7 bases and J shed 10 bases, with 16 bases lying between them. Germline assignment: CDR1 SNHLY and CDR2 FYNNEI. CDR3 residues: CASTLGRGIAFF. The CDR3 DNA is TGTGCCAGCACCCTTGGGAGAGGAATAGCTTTCTTT.

This clonotype was detected only a few times. Possible read error: a much larger clone is one base away. The V and J genes are TRBV20-1 and TRBJ2-1, with D tentatively TRBD1 (5 bases). The V gene's germline CDR1 is DFQATT and CDR2 SNEGSKA (reference sequence). The CDR3 is made up of 13 amino acids. CDR3 sequence: CSAIGDSYNEQSF. CDR3 sequence (DNA): TGCAGTGCTATAGGGGATTCCTACAATGAGCAGTCCTTC.

This clonotype has at least ten counts. This chain links TRBV12-3 or TRBV12-4 with TRBJ1-3; 7 bases fit TRBD1. V gave up 4 bases and J gave up 2 bases; unmatched junction bases: 5. The CDR3 totals 15 residues. CDR3 in DNA: TGTGCCAGCAGTTCCTCTGACAGGGCTGGAAACACCATATATTTT. Residues: CASSSSDRAGNTIYF.

This clonotype was detected ten times or more. This chain joins TRBV20-1 and TRBJ2-5, with TRBD2 matching 10 bases. Trimming removed 5 bases from V and 4 bases from J; junction bases left unmatched: 10. The CDR3 has 15 amino acids. Germline CDR1 is DFQATT and CDR2 is SNEGSKA (reference sequence). Here the CDR3 reads CSASQSGGAGETQYF. In DNA form, the CDR3 reads TGCAGTGCTTCACAAAGCGGGGGGGCCGGAGAGACCCAGTACTTC.

The chain couples TRBV24-1 to TRBJ1-5; the D gene is possibly TRBD1 (5 bases). CDR3 length equals 13 residues. The germline V and J ends were trimmed by 7 bases and 2 bases, with 8 bases remaining between them. Germline V gene lookup returns CDR1 KGHDR and CDR2 SFDVKD. This CDR3 reads CATSLQGNQPQHF. The CDR3 DNA sequence: TGTGCCACCAGCCTACAGGGCAATCAGCCCCAGCATTTT.

The V and J genes are TRBV7-9 and TRBJ2-5, with 7 nucleotides matching TRBD2. This CDR3 has 14 residues. After removal of 5 bases from V and 3 bases from J, the junction contained 6 bases not matched to a gene. The germline CDR1 and CDR2 sequences are SEHNR and FQNEAQ (reference sequence). CDR3 in amino acids: CASSPRGREETQYF. CDR3 sequence (DNA): TGTGCCAGCAGCCCCCGTGGGAGGGAAGAGACCCAGTACTTC. Full variable domain (rest looked up from reference TRBV7-9 and TRBJ2-5): DTGVSQNPRHKITKRGQNVTFRCDPISEHNRLYWYRQTLGQGPEFLTYFQNEAQLEKSRLLSDRFSAERPKGSFSTLEIQRTEQGDSAMYLCASSPRGREETQYFGPGTRLLVL.

This chain joins TRBV2 and TRBJ2-7; D not certain. In germline, CDR1 is SNHLY, CDR2 FYNNEI. The CDR3 extends over 14 amino acids. With 8 bases removed from V and 3 bases from J, the gap between germline ends came to 17 bases. CDR3 sequence: CASLWQPQDYEQYF. For the CDR3, the DNA is TGTGCCAGCCTATGGCAGCCCCAGGACTACGAGCAGTACTTC.